Listed below are T cell receptor beta chains from one sample, sequenced in a study of shared clonotypes between healthy human individuals. Only in-frame clones appear in the TCRdb table, and some are missing; sequencing was by immunoSEQ multiplex PCR. The sample records roughly 500,000 clones, roughly 80% being singletons. The sample comprised PBMCs. The receptors here all came from a woman between 40 and 50 years old in good health. Some clones in this sample may be carry-over from other donors' samples. The CDR3 runs from the conserved cysteine through the conserved F or W. The D gene is left open where the match is weak. Rows give clone size only sometimes, using once, few, many, or a class for an expanded clone.

size | J | D | V | CDR3 | DNA
NA | TRBJ2-5 | NA | TRBV6-5 | CASSVKEEQETQYF | TGTGCCAGCAGTGTAAAAGAAGAACAAGAGACCCAGTACTTC
NA | TRBJ2-7 | NA | TRBV5-1 | CASSLDSGTYEQYF | TGCGCCAGCAGCTTGGATTCCGGCACCTACGAGCAGTACTTC
once | TRBJ2-7 | NA | TRBV28 | CASRLSQHGEQYF | TGTGCCAGCAGACTGTCCCAGCACGGCGAGCAGTACTTC
NA | TRBJ2-2 | TRBD2 | TRBV5-1 | CASRPFGGTSDGELFF | TGCGCCAGCAGACCCTTCGGGGGAACTAGCGACGGGGAGCTGTTTTTT
NA | TRBJ2-5 | TRBD2 | TRBV7-9 | CASSYGLAEIVTQYF | TGTGCCAGCAGCTACGGACTAGCGGAGATAGTGACCCAGTACTTC
NA | TRBJ2-1 | TRBD1 | TRBV27 | CASSLDRAIYNEQFF | TGTGCCAGCAGCCTGGACAGGGCTATCTACAATGAGCAGTTCTTC
few | TRBJ1-2 | NA | TRBV29-1 | CSALMTNYGYTF | TGCAGCGCACTTATGACCAACTATGGCTACACCTTC
NA | TRBJ1-2 | TRBD1 | TRBV5-6 | CASSLTGGAGDGYTF | TGTGCCAGCAGCTTGACAGGGGGCGCAGGCGATGGCTACACCTTC
NA | TRBJ2-2 | NA | TRBV28 | CASSLGMGITGELFF | NA
once | TRBJ1-4 | NA | TRBV5-1 | CASSRDITNEKLFF | TGCGCCAGCAGCCGGGACATCACTAATGAAAAACTGTTTTTT
NA | TRBJ2-6 | TRBD1 | TRBV11-3 | CASSVTGGKAGANVLTF | TGTGCCAGCAGTGTGACAGGGGGTAAGGCTGGGGCCAACGTCCTGACTTTC
NA | TRBJ2-1 | NA | TRBV7-2 | CASSRQRTAFNEQFF | TGTGCCAGCAGCCGGCAAAGGACCGCGTTCAATGAGCAGTTCTTC
NA | TRBJ2-7 | NA | TRBV7-9 | CASSGSSGANYEQYF | TGTGCCAGCAGTGGCAGCTCCGGGGCCAACTACGAGCAGTACTTC
NA | TRBJ1-1 | NA | TRBV5-1 | CASSLSGAGTEAFF | TGCGCCAGCAGCTTGTCAGGAGCGGGGACTGAAGCTTTCTTT
NA | TRBJ2-5 | NA | TRBV9 | CASSVAPSWETQYF | TGTGCCAGCAGCGTAGCTCCTAGTTGGGAGACCCAGTACTTC
once | TRBJ2-2 | NA | TRBV28 | CASSLSGGLGTGELFF | TGTGCCAGCAGTTTGTCCGGGGGGCTGGGCACCGGGGAGCTGTTTTTT
NA | TRBJ1-2 | TRBD1 | TRBV4-1 | CASSPLPPRDSATNYGYTF | TGCGCCAGCAGCCCTCTCCCCCCCCGGGACAGTGCTACTAACTATGGCTACACCTTC
NA | TRBJ1-4 | NA | TRBV30 | CAWTGIGEKLFF | TGTGCCTGGACAGGGATCGGTGAAAAACTGTTTTTT
NA | TRBJ1-4 | TRBD1 | TRBV6-4 | CASSDPQDPRQGANEKLFF | TGTGCCAGCAGTGACCCACAAGATCCTAGACAGGGGGCTAATGAAAAACTGTTTTTT
NA | TRBJ2-4 | TRBD2 | TRBV15 | CATSRDAAGGFQAKNIQYF | TGTGCCACCAGCAGAGACGCAGCGGGGGGATTCCAAGCCAAAAACATTCAGTACTTC
few | TRBJ1-4 | NA | TRBV7-2 | CASSSRTGNEKLFF | TGTGCCAGCAGCTCGCGGACCGGTAATGAAAAACTGTTTTTT
NA | TRBJ2-7 | NA | TRBV28 | CASSSGMEQYF | TGTGCCAGCAGTAGTGGGATGGAGCAGTACTTC
NA | TRBJ1-5 | NA | TRBV29-1 | CSETGHRKWPYSNQPQHF | TGCAGCGAAACGGGACACCGGAAATGGCCATATAGCAATCAGCCCCAGCATTTT
NA | TRBJ2-6 | TRBD1 | TRBV28 | CASSSGTGSAGANVLTF | TGTGCCAGCAGTTCCGGGACAGGGTCGGCTGGGGCCAACGTCCTGACTTTC
many | TRBJ2-2 | NA | TRBV30 | CAWTRQIGSGELFF | TGTGCCTGGACCCGACAGATAGGGTCCGGGGAGCTGTTTTTT
NA | TRBJ1-2 | NA | TRBV5-4 | CASSLSGRVDYGYTF | TGTGCCAGCAGCTTGTCAGGGAGGGTGGACTATGGCTACACCTTC
NA | TRBJ2-7 | NA | TRBV6-5 | CASTSGLQYEQYF | TGTGCCAGCACCTCGGGACTCCAATACGAGCAGTACTTC
NA | TRBJ2-7 | TRBD1 | TRBV6-5 | CASSPYRGTYEQYF | TGTGCCAGCAGCCCATACAGGGGGACCTACGAGCAGTACTTC
NA | TRBJ2-2 | NA | TRBV18 | CASSPGVDGELFF | TGTGCCAGCTCACCAGGGGTGGACGGGGAGCTGTTTTTT
NA | TRBJ2-1 | TRBD2 | TRBV11-2 | CASSPTSGTSYEQFF | TGTGCCAGCAGCCCCACCTCCGGGACTAGCTATGAGCAGTTCTTC
NA | TRBJ2-7 | NA | TRBV27 | CASSLKQGSLSYEQYF | TGTGCCAGCAGTTTGAAACAGGGTTCTCTTTCCTACGAGCAGTACTTC
NA | TRBJ1-2 | NA | TRBV4-1 | CASSPDGLNYGYTF | TGCGCCAGCAGCCCTGACGGCCTTAACTATGGCTACACCTTC
NA | TRBJ1-2 | NA | TRBV27 | CASSLQGDAVYGYTF | TGTGCCAGCAGTTTACAGGGAGATGCCGTTTATGGCTACACCTTC
NA | TRBJ1-1 | NA | TRBV18 | CASSPKTENTEAFF | TGTGCCAGCTCACCGAAGACAGAGAACACTGAAGCTTTCTTT
NA | TRBJ1-5 | TRBD1 | TRBV29-1 | CSVILTGTGQPQHF | TGCAGCGTGATTCTGACAGGGACCGGACAGCCCCAGCATTTT
few | TRBJ1-2 | TRBD1 | TRBV5-1 | CASSLSGGSNYGYTF | TGCGCCAGCAGCTTATCAGGGGGCTCTAACTATGGCTACACCTTC
NA | TRBJ1-5 | NA | TRBV2 | CASSEGLGQPQHF | TGTGCCAGCAGTGAGGGGTTGGGACAGCCCCAGCATTTT
NA | TRBJ2-3 | NA | TRBV5-6 | CASSAGTAEATDTQYF | TGTGCCAGCAGCGCCGGGACCGCGGAAGCCACAGATACGCAGTATTTT
few | TRBJ2-7 | NA | TRBV5-6 | CASSLGPWGYEQYF | TGTGCCAGCAGCTTGGGGCCCTGGGGCTACGAGCAGTACTTC
NA | TRBJ2-1 | TRBD2 | TRBV5-4 | CASSTWTSGSNEQFF | TGTGCCAGCAGCACCTGGACTAGCGGGAGTAATGAGCAGTTCTTC
NA | TRBJ2-1 | NA | TRBV27 | CASSLRQALSYNEQFF | TGTGCCAGCAGCCTGCGACAGGCTTTGTCCTACAATGAGCAGTTCTTC
NA | TRBJ2-7 | NA | TRBV21-1 | CASSKVTGRGYEQYF | TGTGCCAGCAGCAAAGTGACGGGGCGCGGGTACGAGCAGTACTTC